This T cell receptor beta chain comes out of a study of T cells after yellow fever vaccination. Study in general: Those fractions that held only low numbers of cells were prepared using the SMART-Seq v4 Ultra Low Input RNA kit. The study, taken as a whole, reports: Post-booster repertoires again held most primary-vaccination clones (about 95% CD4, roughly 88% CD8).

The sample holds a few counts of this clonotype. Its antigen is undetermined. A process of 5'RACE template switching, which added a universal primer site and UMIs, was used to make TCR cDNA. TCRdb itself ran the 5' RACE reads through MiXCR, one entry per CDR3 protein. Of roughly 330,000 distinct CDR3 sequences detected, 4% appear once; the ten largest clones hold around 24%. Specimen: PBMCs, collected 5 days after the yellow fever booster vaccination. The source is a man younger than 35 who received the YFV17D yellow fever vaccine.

CDR3 residues: CASSFNPHRTEAFF. The CDR3 DNA reads TGTGCCAGCAGCTTCAACCCCCACAGGACTGAAGCTTTCTTT. The chain links TRBV6-2 or TRBV6-3 to TRBJ1-1, with D perhaps TRBD1 (5 bases). The CDR3 loop spans 14 amino acids. Deletions cut 6 bases from V and 5 bases from J, with 16 bases between. Looked up from germline, CDR1 is MNHEY and CDR2 is SVGEGT.